These T cell receptor beta chains were read from a single sample in a study of blood T cell repertoires in COVID-19. The repertoire was sequenced with immunoSEQ multiplex PCR; TCRdb's copy has only in-frame clones and lacks some. The sample includes hundreds of thousands of clones, roughly 86% seen only once; the top ten take under 0.95%. The sequencing input was peripheral blood. These receptors all come from a woman aged 30 to 39 with acute or convalescent COVID-19. Both conserved end residues are part of each CDR3. The D gene is left open where the match is weak. The listing skips clone size in some rows; elsewhere it reads once, few, many or a size class.

D gene	V gene	clone size	J gene	CDR3 protein	CDR3 DNA
-	TRBV7-9	few	TRBJ1-5	CASSSRDNLRIF	TGTGCCAGCAGCTCCCGGGACAACCTACGGATTTTT
TRBD2	TRBV6-5	-	TRBJ2-1	CASRNSGRAENEQFF	TGTGCCAGCAGAAACAGCGGGAGGGCCGAGAATGAGCAGTTCTTC
-	TRBV27	-	TRBJ1-1	CASSIKSGNMNTEAFF	TGTGCCAGCAGCATTAAATCAGGCAACATGAACACTGAAGCTTTCTTT
TRBD1	TRBV30	few	TRBJ1-2	CAWSAGQSNYGYTF	TGTGCCTGGAGTGCGGGACAGTCTAACTATGGCTACACCTTC
TRBD2	TRBV5-1	-	TRBJ2-7	CASSSKLSSGSYEQYF	TGCGCCAGCAGCTCGAAGCTTTCTAGCGGGAGTTACGAGCAGTACTTC
TRBD2	TRBV20-1	once	TRBJ2-5	CSASPGGLQETQYF	TGCAGTGCTAGTCCGGGGGGACTCCAAGAGACCCAGTACTTC
TRBD2	TRBV7-9	-	TRBJ2-7	CASSPIGLAGDEQYF	TGTGCCAGCAGCCCTATTGGACTAGCCGGCGACGAGCAGTACTTC
-	TRBV18	-	TRBJ1-1	CASSPYSQTEAFF	TGTGCCAGCTCACCCTATTCACAGACTGAAGCTTTCTTT
-	TRBV6-2/TRBV6-3	-	TRBJ1-1	CASSYSGRNTEAFF	TGTGCCAGCAGTTACTCCGGTCGGAACACTGAAGCTTTCTTT
TRBD1	TRBV5-8	-	TRBJ2-4	CASSHQRTGENIQYF	TGTGCCAGCAGCCACCAAAGGACAGGGGAGAACATTCAGTACTTC
TRBD2	TRBV11-2	few	TRBJ2-1	CASSLVPSGSSGEQFF	TGTGCCAGCAGCTTAGTTCCTAGCGGGAGTTCCGGTGAGCAGTTCTTC
-	TRBV18	-	TRBJ2-1	CASSPMEFSSYNEQFF	TGTGCCAGCTCACCAATGGAGTTTAGCTCCTACAATGAGCAGTTCTTC
TRBD2	TRBV6-2/TRBV6-3	few	TRBJ2-5	CASSYSMRAGVETQYF	TGTGCCAGCAGTTACTCGATGCGAGCGGGAGTGGAGACCCAGTACTTC
TRBD1	TRBV11-3	-	TRBJ2-7	CASSLADRANYEQYF	TGTGCCAGCAGCTTGGCGGACAGGGCAAACTACGAGCAGTACTTC
TRBD2	TRBV7-2	-	TRBJ2-5	CASSFGLVETQYF	TGTGCCAGCAGCTTTGGACTAGTAGAGACCCAGTACTTC
-	TRBV3-1/TRBV3-2	-	TRBJ2-6	CASSQDEGAGANVLTF	TGTGCCAGCAGCCAAGATGAGGGGGCTGGGGCCAACGTCCTGACTTTC
-	TRBV29-1	-	TRBJ2-7	CSVEGLSYEQYF	TGCAGCGTTGAGGGCCTCTCCTACGAGCAGTACTTC
-	TRBV5-1	-	TRBJ2-1	CASSLADRVSYNEQFF	TGCGCCAGCAGCTTGGCGGACAGAGTCTCCTACAATGAGCAGTTCTTC
-	TRBV19	-	TRBJ1-2	CASSPGGTWGYGYTF	TGTGCCAGTAGTCCCGGTGGGACTTGGGGCTATGGCTACACCTTC
-	TRBV9	-	TRBJ2-3	CASSGRSGISTDTQYF	TGTGCCAGCAGCGGCCGTAGCGGAATTAGCACAGATACGCAGTATTTT
-	TRBV7-9	-	TRBJ1-1	CASSLYVLRGNTEAFF	TGTGCCAGCAGCTTATACGTCCTGCGGGGGAACACTGAAGCTTTCTTT
TRBD1	TRBV25-1	-	TRBJ2-7	CASSEGQGYSEQYF	TGTGCCAGCAGTGAAGGACAGGGGTACTCCGAGCAGTACTTC
-	TRBV21-1	-	TRBJ2-3	CASSKAASLRAIRTDTQYF	TGTGCCAGCAGCAAAGCGGCTAGCTTGAGGGCTATAAGGACAGATACGCAGTATTTT
TRBD2	TRBV9	-	TRBJ2-7	CASSVAGTSGSYEQYF	TGTGCCAGCAGCGTAGCCGGGACTAGCGGGAGTTACGAGCAGTACTTC